This entry features one T cell receptor (beta chain) sequence. The antigen remains undetermined. TCRdb analysed the 5' RACE reads with MiXCR anew, one entry per CDR3 protein. Of around 57,000 distinct CDR3 sequences in the sample, around 5.7% were seen once. The entry originates in a study of early T cells in non-severe SARS-CoV-2 infection. Whole-study results and caveats: CD4 and private specificities were missed by VDJdb matching, which favored anti-spike CD8 responses.

V was pared by 8 bases and J by 15 bases, with 17 bases between. The CDR3 is 11 amino acids. Sample: whole blood, taken at baseline. The TCR sequence derives from an adult who was a healthcare worker with PCR-confirmed SARS-CoV-2 infection or an uninfected control (not recorded which). This chain links TRBV12-3 or TRBV12-4 with TRBJ2-1; weak D call: TRBD2 (5 bases). As DNA, the CDR3 is TGTGCCAGCTTAAGGTCCCCCCTAGCGTTCTTC. This codes for CASLRSPLAFF.